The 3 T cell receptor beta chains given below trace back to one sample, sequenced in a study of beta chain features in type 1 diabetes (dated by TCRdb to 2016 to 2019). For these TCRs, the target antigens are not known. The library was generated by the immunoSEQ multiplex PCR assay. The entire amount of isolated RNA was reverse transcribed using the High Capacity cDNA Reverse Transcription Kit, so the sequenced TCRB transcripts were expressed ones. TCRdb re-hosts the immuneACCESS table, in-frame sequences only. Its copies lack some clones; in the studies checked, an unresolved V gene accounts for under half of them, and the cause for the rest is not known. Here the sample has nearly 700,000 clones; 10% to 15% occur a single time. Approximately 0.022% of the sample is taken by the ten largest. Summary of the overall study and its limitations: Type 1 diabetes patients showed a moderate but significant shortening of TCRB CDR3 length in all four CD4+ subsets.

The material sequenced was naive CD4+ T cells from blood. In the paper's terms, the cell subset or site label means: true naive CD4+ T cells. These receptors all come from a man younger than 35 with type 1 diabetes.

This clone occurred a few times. The CDR3 loop is CASRETGLNYGYTF. The CDR3 DNA sequence: TGTGCCAGCAGAGAGACTGGGCTCAACTATGGCTACACCTTC. The chain uses TRBV2 and TRBJ1-2; D unclear. V was clipped by 6 bases and J by 2 bases, with 13 bases between them. This CDR3 spans 14 amino acids. Germline V CDR1 and CDR2: SNHLY, FYNNEI. The complete variable domain, with remaining parts taken from reference TRBV2 and TRBJ1-2, reads EPEVTQTPSHQVTQMGQEVILRCVPISNHLYFYWYRQILGQKVEFLVSFYNNEISEKSEIFDDQFSVERPDGSNFTLKIRSTKLEDSAMYFCASRETGLNYGYTFGSGTRLTVV.

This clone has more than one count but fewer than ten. The chain's CDR3 is CASTSRDRGFDEQFF. DNA of the CDR3: TGCGCCAGCACCTCCCGGGACAGGGGTTTTGATGAGCAGTTCTTC. The chain is built from TRBV5-1 and TRBJ2-1; 10 bases map to TRBD1. The CDR3 has 15 amino acids. The V segment lost 6 bases and the J segment 8 bases; nucleotides outside the gene matches: 11. Germline assignment: CDR1 SGHRS and CDR2 YFSETQ. Full variable domain (outside the CDR3, taken from reference TRBV5-1 and TRBJ2-1): KAGVTQTPRYLIKTRGQQVTLSCSPISGHRSVSWYQQTPGQGLQFLFEYFSETQRNKGNFPGRFSGRQFSNSRSEMNVSTLELGDSALYLCASTSRDRGFDEQFFGPGTRLTVL.

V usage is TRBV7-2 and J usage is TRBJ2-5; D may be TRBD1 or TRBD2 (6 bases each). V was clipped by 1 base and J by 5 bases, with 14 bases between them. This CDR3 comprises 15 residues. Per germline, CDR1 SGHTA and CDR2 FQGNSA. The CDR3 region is CASSLGGAFMETQYF. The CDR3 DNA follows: TGTGCCAGCAGCTTAGGGGGGGCGTTTATGGAGACCCAGTACTTC.